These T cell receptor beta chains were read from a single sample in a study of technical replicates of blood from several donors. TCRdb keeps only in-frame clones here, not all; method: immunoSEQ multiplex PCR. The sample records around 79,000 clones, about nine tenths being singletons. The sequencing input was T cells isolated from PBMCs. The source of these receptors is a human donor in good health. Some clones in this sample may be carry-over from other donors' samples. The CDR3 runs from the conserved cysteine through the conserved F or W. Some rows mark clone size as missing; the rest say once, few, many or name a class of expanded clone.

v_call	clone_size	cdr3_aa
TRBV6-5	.	CASNRVQGHTEAFF
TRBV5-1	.	CASRTSGDYEQYF
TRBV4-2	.	CASSQEAGGVSYEQYF
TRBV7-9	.	CASSGYSTVEQGNSYEQYF
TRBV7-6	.	CASSITHGTDTEAFF
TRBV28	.	CASSFSGTGAYEQYF
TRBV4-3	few	CASSRGLWDSPLETNGYTF
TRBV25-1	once	CASSVQGVYGYTF
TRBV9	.	CASSVFSGDEQFF
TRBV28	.	CASSFQFYEQFF
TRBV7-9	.	CASSLANRIGLGNQPQHF
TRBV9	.	CASSVALAGGEGYTF
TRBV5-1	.	CASSLNNEALNTEAFF
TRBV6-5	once	CASSLDRVANEKLFF
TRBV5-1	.	CASSLRTGGEKLFF
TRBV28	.	CASSDRVGVGGTQYF
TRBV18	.	CASTVEGQAYEQYF
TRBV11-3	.	CASSTGLAGVGDEQFF
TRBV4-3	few	CASSRGQGNTIYF
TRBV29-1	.	CSVAYGGSSYEQYF
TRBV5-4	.	CASSFPLAGTDTQYF
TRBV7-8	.	CASTRTGELFF
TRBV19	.	CASSIGRGFNEQFF
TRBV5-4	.	CASSLGGGGSNQPQHF
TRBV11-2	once	CASSLRLGNEQFF
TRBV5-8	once	CAESRFGTGELDQYF
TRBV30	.	CAWSVAGTEQFF
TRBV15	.	CATSRSRELNNEQFF
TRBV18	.	CASSPRTGGNYGYTF
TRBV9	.	CASSVTRASGTDTQYF
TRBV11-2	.	CASSSRLAGYNEQFF
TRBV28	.	CASSLLILTYEQYF
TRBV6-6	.	CASSPRGLASHEQYF
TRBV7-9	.	CASSLEAGLAGFYNEQFF
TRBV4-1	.	CASSRSRDRAYNEQFF
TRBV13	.	CASSLRTQGAKGIQYF
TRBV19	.	CASSRAGDFYEQYF
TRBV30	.	CAWDNKNIQYF
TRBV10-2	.	CASGPRGRAEQFF
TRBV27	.	CASSRIPYNEQFF
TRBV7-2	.	CASSLALAEAETQYF
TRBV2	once	CASSEVLVEAFF
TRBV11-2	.	CASSLMGLAAPANTGELFF
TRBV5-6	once	CASSLAGVSNQPQHF
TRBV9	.	CASSGSGSVSYNEQFF
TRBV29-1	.	CSAGPDRATYEQYF
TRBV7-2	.	CASSLEGSLSTDTQYF
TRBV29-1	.	CSVEDVGGREQFF
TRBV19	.	CASLEQGANEQFF
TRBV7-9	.	CASSENSVDYGYTF